A single sample is the source of the 14 T cell receptor beta chains below, sequenced in a study of monozygotic twins with inflammatory bowel disease. For each CDR3 protein, TCRdb gives one entry from its re-call of the 5' RACE reads, without DNA. This sample contains nearly 450,000 distinct CDR3 sequences. The sample consisted of blood. Receptor source: a human donor with ulcerative colitis or Crohn's disease, or a healthy co-twin of an affected twin (not recorded which).

The chain is built from TRBV5-1 and TRBJ1-1. The CDR3 totals 13 residues. Germline V gene sequence: CDR1 SGHRS, CDR2 YFSETQ. The CDR3 sequence: CASQLTTNTEAFF.

V and J are TRBV5-1 and TRBJ2-5. CDR1 is SGHRS and CDR2 is YFSETQ in the germline V gene. The CDR3 has 14 amino acids. The CDR3 here is CASSLGVAQETQYF.

The gene calls are TRBV7-9 and TRBJ1-4. This CDR3 has 14 amino acids. Germline loops: CDR1 SEHNR, CDR2 FQNEAQ (reference sequence). CDR3 sequence reads: CASSWSSGNEKLFF.

CDR3 protein: CASSLVAGLSGNTIYF. V and J are TRBV28 and TRBJ1-3. The length of the CDR3 is 16 residues. Germline lookup yields CDR1 MDHEN and CDR2 SYDVKM.

This chain connects TRBV5-6 to TRBJ2-3; the D gene TCRdb calls, TRBD1, cannot be checked with no DNA. Germline CDR1 and CDR2: SGHDT and YYEEEE. This CDR3 has 15 residues. CDR3 amino acids: CASSPTGGGWDTQYF.

J is TRBJ1-2 and V is TRBV5-4; the D call from TCRdb, TRBD1, cannot be confirmed without DNA. The CDR3 runs to 15 residues. Per germline, CDR1 SGHNT and CDR2 YYREEE (reference sequence). The CDR3 sequence: CASSFPGQGRYGYTF.

J is TRBJ2-5 and V is TRBV5-1; lacking DNA, the TRBD1 call made by TCRdb goes unchecked. The CDR3 is made up of 17 amino acids. Germline V gene lookup returns CDR1 SGHRS and CDR2 YFSETQ. The CDR3 reads CASSSSDFAGRPRTQYF. The complete variable domain, with remaining parts taken from reference TRBV5-1 and TRBJ2-5, reads KAGVTQTPRYLIKTRGQQVTLSCSPISGHRSVSWYQQTPGQGLQFLFEYFSETQRNKGNFPGRFSGRQFSNSRSEMNVSTLELGDSALYLCASSSSDFAGRPRTQYFGPGTRLLVL.

The chain carries TRBV12-3 or TRBV12-4 and TRBJ1-2; as DNA is missing, the TRBD1 call by TCRdb cannot be tested. The CDR3 has 15 amino acids. CDR3: CASNLGQGMNYGYTF.

This chain links TRBV14 with TRBJ2-2. The CDR3 has 14 residues. Germline values: CDR1 SGHDN, CDR2 FVKESK. CDR3 residues: CASRSSYSTGELFF.

V usage is TRBV11-2 and J usage is TRBJ1-1; absent DNA, TCRdb's TRBD1 call cannot be checked. Germline V gene lookup returns CDR1 SGHAT and CDR2 FQNNGV. The CDR3 is 18 residues long. The CDR3 here is CASSLNWGGEPLNTEAFF.

The chain combines TRBV7-2 with TRBJ2-7; there is no DNA to check the TCRdb D call of TRBD1. CDR1 and CDR2 from the germline V gene are SGHTA and FQGNSA. CDR3 size: 16 residues. The CDR3: CASSLPPGAGGYEQYF.

The chain carries TRBV7-2 and TRBJ2-1; there is no DNA to check the TCRdb D call of TRBD2. Germline-derived CDR1 and CDR2 are SGHTA and FQGNSA. The CDR3 contains 15 residues. The CDR3 here is CASSPLASGHNEQFF.

This chain uses TRBV19 with TRBJ1-4; TCRdb returns TRBD1, unconfirmable since there is no DNA. Germline V gene sequence: CDR1 LNHDA, CDR2 SQIVND (reference sequence). The CDR3 has 16 amino acids. CDR3: CASSMEAGTGFEKLFF.

The V call is TRBV29-1, the J call TRBJ1-6; TCRdb's assignment of TRBD1 cannot be checked, as there is no DNA. Germline CDR1 reads SQVTM; CDR2 reads ANQGSEA. The CDR3 covers 13 residues. This chain's CDR3 is CSGPQGQQSPLHF.